The rows below give T cell receptor beta chains drawn from one sample of a study of T-cell memory formation after mild COVID-19. TCRdb passed the 5' RACE reads through MiXCR, listing each CDR3 protein once. The table has 250,000 to 300,000 distinct CDR3 sequences, 15% to 20% seen once. The sample was PBMCs or a T cell subset sorted from them (not recorded which). All receptors derive from a man between 18 and 29 years old who had mild COVID-19 (a few samples of this study predate the infection). Cell type and time point are not known. The CDR3 runs from the conserved cysteine through the conserved F or W. D genes are given only for firm matches. Size values are once, few and many counts, or a class for expanded clones, and some rows have none.

clone size: -
J gene: TRBJ2-2
D gene: TRBD2
V gene: TRBV3-1
CDR3 protein: CASSQRGLAGGDDTGELFF
CDR3 DNA: TGTGCCAGCAGCCAGAGAGGGCTAGCGGGGGGAGACGACACCGGGGAGCTGTTTTTT

clone size: -
J gene: TRBJ2-6
D gene: -
V gene: TRBV7-2
CDR3 protein: CASRGWVSGANVLTF
CDR3 DNA: TGTGCCAGCAGGGGTTGGGTCTCTGGGGCCAACGTCCTGACTTTC

clone size: -
J gene: TRBJ1-5
D gene: TRBD1
V gene: TRBV27
CDR3 protein: CASRGRGRRNQPQHF
CDR3 DNA: TGTGCCAGCAGAGGCAGGGGGCGAAGAAATCAGCCCCAGCATTTT

clone size: -
J gene: TRBJ1-2
D gene: TRBD1
V gene: TRBV5-1
CDR3 protein: CASSLGQERPYGYTF
CDR3 DNA: TGCGCCAGCAGCCTTGGACAGGAGAGGCCCTATGGCTACACCTTC

clone size: few
J gene: TRBJ2-5
D gene: TRBD1
V gene: TRBV20-1
CDR3 protein: CSARGQETQYF
CDR3 DNA: TGCAGTGCCCGGGGACAGGAGACCCAGTACTTC

clone size: -
J gene: TRBJ2-1
D gene: TRBD1
V gene: TRBV7-9
CDR3 protein: CASSLLTGFFNEQFF
CDR3 DNA: TGTGCCAGCAGCTTATTGACAGGGTTTTTCAATGAGCAGTTCTTC

clone size: few
J gene: TRBJ2-7
D gene: TRBD2
V gene: TRBV12-3/TRBV12-4
CDR3 protein: CASSPTSNYEQYF
CDR3 DNA: TGTGCCAGCAGCCCGACTAGCAACTACGAGCAGTACTTC

clone size: few
J gene: TRBJ2-5
D gene: TRBD2
V gene: TRBV6-5
CDR3 protein: CASRLAGAGEETQYF
CDR3 DNA: TGTGCCAGCAGGCTAGCGGGGGCCGGAGAAGAGACCCAGTACTTC

clone size: few
J gene: TRBJ2-3
D gene: TRBD2
V gene: TRBV7-2
CDR3 protein: CASSLERGNTQYF
CDR3 DNA: TGTGCCAGCAGCTTAGAGCGGGGAAATACGCAGTATTTT

clone size: -
J gene: TRBJ1-2
D gene: -
V gene: TRBV7-2
CDR3 protein: CASSSDAGTPGGYTF
CDR3 DNA: TGTGCCAGCAGCTCAGATGCCGGGACCCCAGGTGGCTACACCTTC

clone size: few
J gene: TRBJ1-3
D gene: TRBD1
V gene: TRBV4-1
CDR3 protein: CASSQISGQATFSGNTIYF
CDR3 DNA: TGCGCCAGCAGCCAGATCTCTGGACAGGCCACCTTCTCTGGAAACACCATATATTTT

clone size: many
J gene: TRBJ2-7
D gene: TRBD2
V gene: TRBV10-2
CDR3 protein: CASSESQGLVGHEQYF
CDR3 DNA: TGCGCCAGCAGTGAGTCACAAGGACTAGTCGGCCACGAGCAGTACTTC

clone size: few
J gene: TRBJ2-2
D gene: -
V gene: TRBV29-1
CDR3 protein: CSAEGIGGVTGELFF
CDR3 DNA: TGCAGCGCCGAAGGGATCGGTGGGGTCACCGGGGAGCTGTTTTTT

clone size: -
J gene: TRBJ2-5
D gene: TRBD2
V gene: TRBV28
CDR3 protein: CASRLTGTSGGLLYF
CDR3 DNA: TGTGCCAGCAGGCTTACCGGGACTAGCGGGGGCCTCTTATACTTC

clone size: few
J gene: TRBJ2-1
D gene: -
V gene: TRBV28
CDR3 protein: CASSLAGIAYNEQFF
CDR3 DNA: TGTGCCAGCAGTTTGGCGGGGATCGCCTACAATGAGCAGTTCTTC

clone size: -
J gene: TRBJ1-1
D gene: -
V gene: TRBV7-9
CDR3 protein: CASSYGQFLNTEAFF
CDR3 DNA: TGTGCCAGCAGCTATGGACAGTTTCTGAACACTGAAGCTTTCTTT

clone size: -
J gene: TRBJ1-2
D gene: -
V gene: TRBV19
CDR3 protein: CASSITAQNYGYTF
CDR3 DNA: TGTGCCAGTAGTATAACCGCACAGAACTATGGCTACACCTTC

clone size: few
J gene: TRBJ2-2
D gene: TRBD2
V gene: TRBV15
CDR3 protein: CATRLRTSGTGELFF
CDR3 DNA: TGTGCCACCAGGCTTCGGACTAGCGGCACCGGGGAGCTGTTTTTT

clone size: few
J gene: TRBJ2-3
D gene: -
V gene: TRBV7-2
CDR3 protein: CASSSGAGGTDTQYF
CDR3 DNA: TGTGCCAGCAGCTCGGGGGCAGGGGGCACAGATACGCAGTATTTT

clone size: -
J gene: TRBJ2-2
D gene: -
V gene: TRBV20-1
CDR3 protein: CSARAVGGLNTGELFF
CDR3 DNA: TGCAGTGCTAGGGCGGTCGGGGGCCTTAACACCGGGGAGCTGTTTTTT

clone size: -
J gene: TRBJ2-1
D gene: TRBD2
V gene: TRBV5-1
CDR3 protein: CASSTGTSGVNEQFF
CDR3 DNA: TGCGCCAGCAGCACCGGGACTAGCGGGGTCAATGAGCAGTTCTTC

clone size: -
J gene: TRBJ2-3
D gene: -
V gene: TRBV6-2/TRBV6-3
CDR3 protein: CASSYSNWQRSTDTQYF
CDR3 DNA: TGTGCCAGCAGTTACTCGAATTGGCAACGTAGCACAGATACGCAGTATTTT

clone size: few
J gene: TRBJ1-3
D gene: TRBD1
V gene: TRBV7-2
CDR3 protein: CASSRRDSSGNTIYF
CDR3 DNA: TGTGCCAGCAGCCGAAGGGACAGCTCTGGAAACACCATATATTTT

clone size: -
J gene: TRBJ2-7
D gene: TRBD1
V gene: TRBV4-3
CDR3 protein: CASSQDEWETGAEQYF
CDR3 DNA: TGCGCCAGCAGCCAAGATGAGTGGGAGACAGGGGCCGAGCAGTACTTC

clone size: -
J gene: TRBJ1-2
D gene: -
V gene: TRBV7-2
CDR3 protein: CASSLVQGDGYTF
CDR3 DNA: TGTGCCAGCAGCTTAGTTCAGGGCGATGGCTACACCTTC

clone size: -
J gene: TRBJ2-3
D gene: -
V gene: TRBV7-3
CDR3 protein: CASSPRGLSTDTQYF
CDR3 DNA: TGTGCCAGCAGCCCCAGGGGTCTTAGCACAGATACGCAGTATTTT